This TCR beta chain derives from a study of T cells in Graves' hyperthyroidism and ophthalmopathy (dated by TCRdb to between 2017 and 2020). Looking at the study overall: Peripheral blood samples were taken at the time of initial diagnosis, prior to any treatment. TCR Vbeta CDR3 sequencing of 135 peripheral blood samples (fewer than 45 ophthalmopathy, under 80 hyperthyroidism and approximately 17 progressor patients) is reported in the paper. Whether ophthalmopathy could be predicted prospectively was tested in an independent validation cohort made up of 18 to 20 hyperthyroidism patients plus 17 patients who later progressed to ophthalmopathy. The 100 discovery patients were randomly split 7:3 into training and test sets. TCR V-J signatures able to tell the groups apart were searched for in a discovery cohort of 90 to 100 patients, of whom approximately 40 had Graves' ophthalmopathy and some 60 had stable Graves' hyperthyroidism. Following sampling, methimazole starting at 30 mg daily was given to hyperthyroidism patients, and high-dose intravenous methylprednisolone was given to ophthalmopathy patients. The study also compared thyroid tissue and blood T-cell repertoires from about 6 Graves' hyperthyroidism patients. What the study reported, not specific to this receptor: Most expanded thyroid clonotypes (frequency above 0.001) were also found in blood, which suggests that blood repertoires may mirror thyroid immune responses. No statistical method was used to set the sample size in advance, and investigators knew the group allocation. A 13 V-J signature model separated ophthalmopathy from stable hyperthyroidism, with approximately 86% sensitivity and about 81% specificity in cross-validation and 80%/75% in testing. In validation, the model predicted progression to ophthalmopathy a median of around 6.5 months before onset, with around 70% sensitivity and roughly 72% specificity.

CDR1 and CDR2, looked up from the germline V gene, are SQVTM and ANQGSEA. At the junction V is shortened by 6 bases and J by 5 bases; bases outside the gene matches: 8. The CDR3 numbers 13 residues from cysteine through phenylalanine. The kept DNA is CDR3 alone, 39 bases in frame from the first base. This clonotype has ten or more counts. Its antigen is currently not known. Nothing much larger sits one base from this clone, and base qualities are not available. Ophthalmopathy patients had moderately to severely active disease, Clinical Activity Score of at least 3, NOSPECS grade of at least 4, and duration under 3 months. Patients with uncontrolled infections, other autoimmune diseases, pregnancy or lactation were excluded. Diagnoses were established on the basis of clinical symptoms, serum thyroxine and TRAb, thyroid ultrasound, and orbital computed tomography. Ficoll-Paque density gradient centrifugation was used to isolate PBMCs from about 9.4 ml of fresh peripheral blood. Total RNA was extracted using Trizol reagent, and RNA quality was assessed on an Agilent 2100 Bioanalyzer.

TCR beta CDR3 regions were amplified from RNA transcripts. The TCR CDR3 was subjected to a first round of RT-PCR using the HTBI primer set and the Qiagen OneStep RT-PCR kit. Libraries were constructed in a second round of multiplex PCR, after which size selection and purification were carried out. Libraries were sequenced paired-end with 100 bp reads on an Illumina HiSeq2000. Concerning the study's data processing: Raw data were processed with SOAPnuke, discarding reads with adapters, uncalled bases, mean Phred below 15, or no exact constant-primer or identifier match. High-quality paired reads were merged using COPE v1.2.5, and each unique nucleotide sequence was defined as a clonotype. MiTCR v1.1 was used to align the clonotypes against IMGT TRBV, TRBD and TRBJ reference segments. The analysis included only V-J combinations with a frequency above 0.0001, which together covered roughly 99% of the repertoires. A TCS score was defined as the ratio between F50 (clonal expansion) and ExV (chaos), using BLOSUM62-based TCRdist between CDR3 peptides within each V-J. Welch's t-statistics and random forest reduced fewer than 550 V-J features to 10 to 15, which were used in a naive Bayes classifier (R e1071). Starting from the raw public reads, TCRdb applied fastp trimming at Q25, assembled clones with MiXCR and retained in-frame beta chains. Every CDR3 protein is listed once, alongside the most common genes and DNA of its rows. These V and J calls originate from TCRdb's pipeline instead of the authors' own analysis. The sample profile shows 250,000 to 300,000 distinct CDR3 sequences; 15% to 20% of them were found once. Under 45% of the sample rests with the top ten.

The source of this sequence is a man aged 50 to 59 with Graves' ophthalmopathy. The sequence joins TRBV29-1 to TRBJ2-7, and 9 junctional nucleotides match TRBD2. Specimen: blood. This receptor carries the CDR3 CSVDGLANHEQYF. Read as DNA, the sequence is TGCAGCGTGGATGGACTAGCGAACCACGAGCAGTACTTC.